This TCR beta chain stems from a study of blood T cell repertoires in COVID-19. Study as a whole: The cDNA or gDNA used as material had been derived from T cells, B-cell-depleted T cells, or PBMCs.

The table came from immunoSEQ multiplex PCR; TCRdb's copy has only in-frame clones and leaves some out. The sample contains approximately 200,000 clones, 70% to 90% of which appear only once. The Seattle patients joined while their infection was active and were tracked longitudinally afterward. CDR3 length equals 15 residues. Trimming took 4 bases from V and 0 from J, leaving 12 bases between them. The germline CDR1 and CDR2 sequences are LGHNA and YSLEER. This chain uses TRBV4-3 with TRBJ1-1; D unresolved. The TCR was taken from a person aged 70 to 80 with COVID-19, enrolled during active disease. The specimen was peripheral blood. This CDR3 is CASSRSGVMNTEAFF. DNA of the CDR3: TGCGCCAGCAGCCGAAGTGGAGTTATGAACACTGAAGCTTTCTTT.